This entry features one TCR beta chain sequence. The antigen is undetermined. The record originates from a study of beta chain features in type 1 diabetes. Expressed TCRB transcripts got sequenced, as all isolated RNA was reverse transcribed. Measured with immunoSEQ multiplex PCR; TCRdb has only the in-frame clones, and not every one. Of hundreds of thousands of clones in the sample, about 14% were seen once. Whole-study findings and limits: Moderate yet significant TCRB CDR3 shortening was seen in Type 1 diabetes patients in all four CD4+ subsets.

The sequencing input was naive CD4+ T cells from blood. The clonotype was recovered from a man between 18 and 35 years old with type 1 diabetes.

DNA for the CDR3: TGTGCCATCAGCCTAAGAGGGACTAGCGGGGCGAGCACAGATACGCAGTATTTT. The encoded protein is CAISLRGTSGASTDTQYF. The rearrangement links TRBV10-3 to TRBJ2-3; TRBD2 aligns across 13 bases. The junction had 9 bases not matched to a gene; V was cut back by 6 bases and J by 0 bases. Germline loops: CDR1 ENHRY, CDR2 SYGVKD. This CDR3 contains 18 residues.